A single sample gave rise to the 18 T cell receptor beta chains below, sequenced in a study of cytomegalovirus exposure and HLA in healthy donors. Both 60 Vbeta primers and 13 Jbeta primers went into the PCR. Libraries were prepared by immunoSEQ multiplex PCR; TCRdb keeps only in-frame clonotypes and omits some of them. The sample consists of just over 150,000 clones, about 88% of them appearing once. The sequencing sample was made of PBMCs. Every receptor here comes from a woman aged 18-35 years in good health and CMV-seronegative.

This chain connects TRBV7-2 to TRBJ2-3; D is possibly TRBD2 (6 bases). Trimming removed 8 bases from V and 0 bases from J, with 9 bases in between. The CDR3 spans 13 residues. The germline CDR1 and CDR2 sequences are SGHTA and FQGNSA. The CDR3 region has the DNA TGTGCCAGCGGGGGGAGAAGCACAGATACGCAGTATTTT. Translating gives CASGGRSTDTQYF.

The genes are TRBV6-5 and TRBJ2-3; TRBD2 aligns across 10 bases. Germline assignment: CDR1 MNHEY and CDR2 SVGAGI. The CDR3 is 15 residues long. J was trimmed by 1 base and V by 5 bases; bases with no gene match: 3. The CDR3 nucleotides read TGTGCCAGCAGTGTAAGCGGGGGGGGCACAGATACGCAGTATTTT. Its translation is CASSVSGGGTDTQYF.

Remarks on this clone: In the same sample, other DNA sequences code for this CDR3. The chain joins TRBV5-1 to TRBJ2-6, with a possible D match to TRBD1 (6 bases). The CDR3 sequence is 19 residues long. CDR1 is SGHRS, CDR2 YFSETQ, per germline. The germline V and J ends were trimmed by 0 bases and 4 bases, with 20 bases remaining between them. The CDR3 DNA reads TGCGCCAGCAGCTTGGTGGGGGCAGGGTTAGGGACCGGGGCCAACGTCCTGACTTTC. Amino acids: CASSLVGAGLGTGANVLTF.

V usage is TRBV9 and J usage is TRBJ1-4, with TRBD1 matching 9 bases. Trimming took 8 bases from V and 8 from J; bases not matched to a gene: 7. Germline assignment: CDR1 SGDLS and CDR2 YYNGEE. The length of the CDR3 is 13 residues. The CDR3 nucleotides are TGTGCCAGGAGGGGACAGGGTAGGGAAAAACTGTTTTTT. This sequence encodes CARRGQGREKLFF.

The chain joins TRBV7-9 to TRBJ2-7; TRBD1 matches 9 bases. The CDR3 sequence is 16 residues long. The V gene's germline CDR1 is SEHNR and CDR2 FQNEAQ (reference sequence). V was pared by 5 bases and J by 2 bases, with 10 bases of the junction left unmatched. The CDR3 loop is CASSKYGRDRAYEQYF. CDR3 in DNA: TGTGCCAGCAGCAAATATGGCCGGGACAGGGCCTACGAGCAGTACTTC. Full variable domain (rest looked up from reference TRBV7-9 and TRBJ2-7): DTGVSQNPRHKITKRGQNVTFRCDPISEHNRLYWYRQTLGQGPEFLTYFQNEAQLEKSRLLSDRFSAERPKGSFSTLEIQRTEQGDSAMYLCASSKYGRDRAYEQYFGPGTRLTVT.

Note on this clone: Sequence at one end of the junction differs from germline and may be a read error. Written as DNA, the CDR3 is TGTGCCAGCAGTGTCGACAGCTACTACGAGCTGTACTTC. Translated: CASSVDSYYELYF. The chain carries TRBV2 and TRBJ2-7; D may be TRBD1 (5 bases). CDR1 SNHLY and CDR2 FYNNEI come from the germline V gene. This CDR3 region has 13 residues.

The CDR3 loop is CASRPQTGERGYTF. DNA of the CDR3: TGTGCCAGCAGACCCCAGACAGGAGAAAGAGGCTACACCTTC. The chain combines TRBV28 with TRBJ1-2; TRBD1 might be the D (6 bases). V was pared by 6 bases and J by 8 bases, with 19 bases between. The CDR3 is 14 amino acids. The germline V gene has CDR1 MDHEN and CDR2 SYDVKM.

Concerning this clone: One end of the junction is discordant with germline, which a read error may explain. The chain carries TRBV7-9 and TRBJ1-3; D might be TRBD1 (5 bases). The CDR3 spans 14 residues. Germline-derived CDR1 and CDR2 are SEHNR and FQNEAQ (reference sequence). CDR3 nucleotide sequence: TGTTCCAGCAGCTCAAGGGGATCTGGAAACACCATATATTTT. Translation: CSSSSRGSGNTIYF.

The genes are TRBV15 and TRBJ2-2, with 8 bases aligning to TRBD2. CDR3 size: 16 residues. CDR1 and CDR2 (germline): LNHNV, YYDKDF (reference sequence). V was pared by 1 base and J by 6 bases, with 7 bases of the junction left unmatched. The CDR3 sequence: CATSRAPSGSPGELFF. CDR3 in DNA: TGTGCCACCAGCAGAGCCCCCAGCGGGAGCCCCGGGGAGCTGTTTTTT.

The rearrangement joins TRBV4-1 to TRBJ1-5, with a possible D match to TRBD1 (5 bases). Germline V gives CDR1 MGHRA, CDR2 YSYEKL. Trimming took off 1 base at V and 7 bases at J, with 20 bases between the two ends. This CDR3 region has 17 residues. CDR3 in amino acids: CASSQGAGRGRGQPQHF. CDR3 bases: TGCGCCAGCAGCCAAGGGGCCGGACGAGGTAGGGGACAGCCCCAGCATTTT.

The J gene is TRBJ1-6, the V gene TRBV27; no definite D call. Trimming shortened V by 6 bases and J by 0 bases, and 6 bases separated the two germline ends. Germline CDR1 MNHEY, CDR2 SMNVEV (reference sequence). The CDR3 has 14 amino acids. The CDR3 DNA sequence: TGTGCCAGCAGATATAGCTCCTATAATTCACCCCTCCACTTT. It is translated as CASRYSSYNSPLHF.

The chain couples TRBV18 to TRBJ1-1, with D possibly being TRBD1 (5 bases). V lost 6 bases and J lost 7, with 15 bases in between. The CDR3 contains 13 residues. Germline CDR1 and CDR2: KGHSH and LQKENI. The chain's CDR3 is CASSTGAGIEAFF. The DNA for the CDR3 is TGTGCCAGCTCCACCGGGGCGGGGATTGAAGCTTTCTTT.

The rearrangement links TRBV10-1 to TRBJ1-4; no reliable D call. Trimming pared 6 bases from V and 14 bases from J, leaving 16 bases between. Germline-derived CDR1 and CDR2 are WNHNN and SYGVQD (reference sequence). The CDR3 extends over 12 amino acids. The CDR3 nucleotides are TGCGCCAGCAGGGCGACTCCGGTCGGGCTGTTTTTT. This codes for CASRATPVGLFF.

The chain combines TRBV7-2 with TRBJ2-7; maybe TRBD2 (7 bases). The V end lost 0 bases, the J end lost 1 base, and 31 bases lay between the germline ends. CDR1 and CDR2 from the germline V gene are SGHTA and FQGNSA. The length of the CDR3 is 22 residues. CDR3 nucleotides: TGTGCCAGCAGCTTAGCGGGGGCCTGGGAGCTTAGGGGGGGAGGTTGGTCCTACGAGCAGTACTTC. It yields the protein CASSLAGAWELRGGGWSYEQYF.

V usage is TRBV7-3 and J usage is TRBJ2-3; unclear D gene. The CDR3 is made up of 12 amino acids. V was cut by 4 bases and J by 7 bases, with 9 bases left in between. From germline, CDR1 is SGHTA and CDR2 FQGTGA. The CDR3 nucleotides are TGTGCCAGCAGCTCACCTGGCTATACGCAGTATTTT. Translating it yields CASSSPGYTQYF.

The chain links TRBV28 to TRBJ2-7; 15 nucleotides align to TRBD2. This CDR3 comprises 15 residues. Unmatched junction bases numbered 3, after V lost 6 bases and J lost 3 bases. The germline CDR1 and CDR2 sequences are MDHEN and SYDVKM. For the CDR3, the DNA is TGTGCCAGCAGGTGGGGACTAGCGGGAGGCTACGAGCAGTACTTC. This translates into CASRWGLAGGYEQYF. Drawing the rest from reference TRBV28 and TRBJ2-7, the complete variable domain is DVKVTQSSRYLVKRTGEKVFLECVQDMDHENMFWYRQDPGLGLRLIYFSYDVKMKEKGDIPEGYSVSREKKERFSLILESASTNQTSMYLCASRWGLAGGYEQYFGPGTRLTVT.

The rearrangement joins TRBV19 to TRBJ2-7, with D uncertain. The CDR3 runs to 13 residues. The V end was cut by 4 bases, the J end by 3 bases, with 10 bases between. Germline V gives CDR1 LNHDA, CDR2 SQIVND (reference sequence). CDR3 protein: CASSTKQSYEQYF. The CDR3 nucleotides are TGTGCCAGTAGTACAAAACAGAGCTACGAGCAGTACTTC.

The chain employs TRBV14 and TRBJ2-3; a possible D gene is TRBD2 (6 bases). The CDR3 is 13 residues long. Trimming left V 4 bases short and J 11 bases short, with 16 bases between. Germline-derived CDR1 and CDR2 are SGHDN and FVKESK. The CDR3 region has the DNA TGTGCCAGCAGCCCGAACACCCTGGGGGGGCAGTATTTT. Its translation is CASSPNTLGGQYF.